This entry is about one T cell receptor beta chain. Using immunoSEQ multiplex PCR, the repertoire was profiled, and TCRdb retains in-frame clones only, with some absent. The sample has under 80,000 clones; about nine tenths are singletons. The data stem from a study of blood T cell repertoires in COVID-19. The CDR3 has 14 residues. Trimming took 5 bases from V and 8 from J, leaving 15 bases between them. Germline CDR1 reads LNHDA; CDR2 reads SQIVND (reference sequence). This receptor was identified in a woman older than 75 with active COVID-19. The chain carries TRBV19 and TRBJ1-4; unclear D gene. The specimen was peripheral blood. The CDR3 DNA follows: TGTGCCAGTAGTGTCGGCAGTTTTAGCGAAAAACTGTTTTTT. Its protein is CASSVGSFSEKLFF.